The 28 T cell receptor beta chains below come from one sample, sequenced in a study of cytomegalovirus exposure and HLA in healthy donors. The PCR made use of 60 Vbeta and 13 Jbeta primers. Sequencing was performed with immunoSEQ multiplex PCR; in TCRdb, only in-frame clones are kept and a portion is missing. The data show about 120,000 clones, about 80% seen once. Material: PBMCs. The receptors were gathered from a woman aged 60-75 years in good health and CMV-seropositive.

This clone was observed a single time. The rearrangement links TRBV7-2 to TRBJ2-7; TRBD2 matches at 8 bases. The CDR3 is made up of 13 amino acids. Germline CDR1 reads SGHTA; CDR2 reads FQGNSA. Germline trimming cut 3 bases from V and 2 bases from J; bases unmatched to any gene: 0. CDR3 residues: CASSLGLAYEQYF. The CDR3 coding sequence is TGTGCCAGCAGCTTGGGACTAGCCTACGAGCAGTACTTC. Filled out from reference TRBV7-2 and TRBJ2-7, the complete variable domain reads GAGVSQSPSNKVTEKGKDVELRCDPISGHTALYWYRQSLGQGLEFLIYFQGNSAPDKSGLPSDRFSAERTGGSVSTLTIQRTQQEDSAVYLCASSLGLAYEQYFGPGTRLTVT.

The chain combines TRBV2 with TRBJ2-1; TRBD1 aligns across 9 bases. Trimming removed 6 bases from V and 7 bases from J; junction bases left unmatched: 10. The CDR3 runs 15 residues. Germline lookup yields CDR1 SNHLY and CDR2 FYNNEI. CDR3 loop: CASSYRGLSNNEQFF. Here the CDR3 DNA reads TGTGCCAGCAGCTACAGGGGGCTTAGCAATAATGAGCAGTTCTTC.

This chain joins TRBV18 and TRBJ1-1; maybe TRBD1 (6 bases). Germline values: CDR1 KGHSH, CDR2 LQKENI. This CDR3 contains 15 residues. Trimming took off 3 bases at V and 6 bases at J, with 17 bases between the two ends. CDR3 amino acids: CASSPHVQDRSEAFF. The CDR3 DNA is TGTGCCAGCTCACCCCACGTTCAGGACAGATCTGAAGCTTTCTTT.

The chain uses TRBV6-1 and TRBJ2-7, with 9 bases matching TRBD1. CDR3 size: 14 residues. Germline trimming cut 6 bases from V and 5 bases from J; bases unmatched to any gene: 8. Germline V gene lookup returns CDR1 MNHNS and CDR2 SASEGT. CDR3: CASRPGQGTNEQYF. CDR3 DNA sequence: TGTGCCAGCAGACCGGGACAGGGTACCAACGAGCAGTACTTC.

J is TRBJ2-7 and V is TRBV6-1, with 10 bases fitting TRBD1. The CDR3 runs to 15 residues. CDR1 is MNHNS, CDR2 SASEGT, per germline. V was pared by 2 bases and J by 5 bases, with 6 bases of the junction left unmatched. CDR3 sequence reads: CASSEPGQGTHEQYF. In DNA, the CDR3 is TGTGCCAGCAGTGAACCGGGACAGGGGACCCACGAGCAGTACTTC.

V gene TRBV11-3 combines with J gene TRBJ2-1, with D tentatively TRBD2 (6 bases). The CDR3 totals 16 residues. Germline V gene sequence: CDR1 SGHNT, CDR2 YENEEA. V lost 1 base, J lost 1 base, and 11 bases lay in between. DNA of the CDR3: TGTGCCAGCAGCTTAGTGACCGGGACTTCCTACAATGAGCAGTTCTTC. This codes for CASSLVTGTSYNEQFF.

The chain is built from TRBV2 and TRBJ1-2; D is unresolved. Germline values: CDR1 SNHLY, CDR2 FYNNEI. This CDR3 contains 12 residues. The V end lost 10 bases, the J end lost 7 bases, and 16 bases lay between the germline ends. The CDR3 here is CATGGGVGGYTF. The CDR3 DNA reads TGTGCCACCGGTGGCGGCGTGGGTGGCTACACCTTC.

The rearrangement uses TRBV4-1 and TRBJ1-2; 8 nucleotides match TRBD1. V shed 3 bases and J 4 bases; nucleotides not matched to a gene: 7. Germline V gene lookup returns CDR1 MGHRA and CDR2 YSYEKL. The CDR3 length is 15 residues. The CDR3 loop reads CASSQDAGGSYGYTF. The DNA for the CDR3 is TGCGCCAGCAGCCAGGATGCAGGGGGCAGCTATGGCTACACCTTC.

This chain uses TRBV6-5 with TRBJ2-7, with D maybe TRBD1 (6 bases). This CDR3 has 14 amino acids. The germline gives CDR1 MNHEY, CDR2 SVGAGI. With 10 bases removed from V and 2 bases from J, the gap between germline ends came to 18 bases. The CDR3 coding sequence is TGTGCCACTAGACGAGGACAGATAGCCTACGAGCAGTACTTC. Protein: CATRRGQIAYEQYF.

The chain is built from TRBV27 and TRBJ2-2; D ambiguous. CDR1 is MNHEY and CDR2 is SMNVEV in the germline V gene (reference sequence). The CDR3 contains 12 residues. Trimming shortened V by 5 bases and J by 9 bases, and 10 bases separated the two germline ends. The CDR3 spells CASSDIFRELFF. In nucleotides, the CDR3 is TGTGCCAGCAGTGACATTTTTCGGGAGCTGTTTTTT.

The V gene is TRBV29-1, the J gene TRBJ2-5; D gene ambiguous. This CDR3 contains 15 residues. CDR1 is SQVTM, CDR2 ANQGSEA, per germline. The V end lost 1 base, the J end lost 7 bases, and 19 bases lay between the germline ends. CDR3 nucleotide sequence: TGCAGCGTTGAAGGAGGCTCCAGCCTCTCGGGGACCCAGTACTTC. Amino acids: CSVEGGSSLSGTQYF. Variable domain in full (rest from reference TRBV29-1 and TRBJ2-5): SAVISQKPSRDICQRGTSLTIQCQVDSQVTMMFWYRQQPGQSLTLIATANQGSEATYESGFVIDKFPISRPNLTFSTLTVSNMSPEDSSIYLCSVEGGSSLSGTQYFGPGTRLLVL.

The chain uses TRBV5-1 and TRBJ1-1; maybe TRBD1 (6 bases). The CDR3 extends over 17 amino acids. Per the germline V gene, CDR1 is SGHRS and CDR2 is YFSETQ. V lost 3 bases, J lost 7 bases, and 25 bases lay in between. The CDR3 coding sequence is TGCGCCAGCAGCTCCGAGATCGTACGCAGGGGTGGCGGTGAAGCTTTCTTT. Translation gives CASSSEIVRRGGGEAFF.

The gene calls are TRBV7-9 and TRBJ2-5, with D hard to call. V was clipped by 5 bases and J by 4 bases, with 2 bases between them. This CDR3 region has 10 residues. Germline loops: CDR1 SEHNR, CDR2 FQNEAQ (reference sequence). The CDR3 region has the DNA TGTGCCAGCAGCCGAGAGACCCAGTACTTC. This codes for CASSRETQYF.

V is TRBV6-5 and J is TRBJ1-2, with D possibly TRBD1 on 5 matching bases. The length of the CDR3 is 15 residues. V was trimmed by 0 bases and J by 5 bases, leaving 13 bases between them. The germline CDR1 and CDR2 sequences are MNHEY and SVGAGI. The CDR3 is CASSYSGRGGYGYTF. CDR3 DNA: TGTGCCAGCAGTTACTCCGGAAGGGGTGGGTATGGCTACACCTTC.

Concerning this clone itself: This sample also contains other DNA sequences that code for the same CDR3. This chain uses TRBV7-9 with TRBJ2-3; 7 bases align to TRBD2. The V segment lost 4 bases and the J segment 6 bases; nucleotides outside the gene matches: 7. This CDR3 comprises 14 residues. Germline CDR1 reads SEHNR; CDR2 reads FQNEAQ (reference sequence). This CDR3 reads CASSYAGVGDTQYF. The CDR3 nucleotides are TGTGCCAGCAGCTACGCGGGAGTGGGGGATACGCAGTATTTT.

This clone appeared once. The chain combines TRBV19 with TRBJ2-7, with TRBD1 matching 11 bases. CDR1 is LNHDA, CDR2 SQIVND, per germline (reference sequence). V was pared by 4 bases and J by 1 base, with 3 bases of the junction left unmatched. This CDR3 has 15 amino acids. CDR3 sequence (DNA): TGTGCCAGTAGTACCGGGACAGGGGGTTCCTACGAGCAGTACTTC. As protein: CASSTGTGGSYEQYF.

V usage is TRBV18 and J usage is TRBJ1-4; D gene unclear. Trimming pared 0 bases from V and 0 bases from J, leaving 8 bases between. The CDR3 totals 16 residues. Germline CDR1 KGHSH, CDR2 LQKENI. The CDR3 sequence: CASSPPGFSTNEKLFF. For the CDR3, the DNA is TGTGCCAGCTCACCACCCGGGTTTTCAACTAATGAAAAACTGTTTTTT.

The rearrangement joins TRBV9 to TRBJ2-7; D perhaps matches TRBD2 (6 bases). V was clipped by 3 bases and J by 5 bases, with 12 bases between them. The CDR3 length is 13 residues. Germline CDR1 reads SGDLS; CDR2 reads YYNGEE. CDR3: CASSEGGGDEQYF. CDR3 in DNA: TGTGCCAGCAGCGAGGGAGGCGGGGACGAGCAGTACTTC.

CDR3 region: CAIRTGGRHEQFF. The CDR3 region has the DNA TGTGCCATCAGAACGGGAGGGCGCCATGAGCAGTTCTTC. The J gene is TRBJ2-1, the V gene TRBV10-3; TRBD2 aligns across 8 bases. The trim removed 6 bases at V and 8 bases at J, leaving 6 bases unmatched. CDR3 length equals 13 residues. Germline assignment: CDR1 ENHRY and CDR2 SYGVKD.

The chain uses TRBV13 and TRBJ2-5, with a tentative D call TRBD1 (5 bases). The V end was cut by 1 base, the J end by 0 bases, with 12 bases between. Germline V CDR1 and CDR2: PRHDT, FYEKMQ (reference sequence). The CDR3 totals 16 residues. This chain's CDR3 is CASSLEGRAYQETQYF. CDR3 coding DNA: TGTGCCAGCAGCTTAGAGGGCAGGGCGTACCAAGAGACCCAGTACTTC.

The chain carries TRBV25-1 and TRBJ1-2; TRBD1 is a possible D gene (6 bases). The germline CDR1 and CDR2 sequences are MGHDK and SYGVNS. The length of the CDR3 is 13 residues. Trimming left V 6 bases short and J 7 bases short, with 15 bases between. In nucleotides, the CDR3 is TGTGCCAGCAGCGTTGTACAGGGCGGTGGCTACACCTTC. It translates to CASSVVQGGGYTF.

The V gene is TRBV11-2, the J gene TRBJ2-7, with D possibly matching TRBD2 (5 bases). Germline CDR1 is SGHAT and CDR2 is FQNNGV. The germline V and J ends were trimmed by 1 base and 2 bases, with 9 bases remaining between them. The CDR3 length is 14 residues. The CDR3 DNA reads as TGTGCCAGCAGCTTAGTTGGGAGTACCTACGAGCAGTACTTC. It translates to CASSLVGSTYEQYF.

This rearrangement joins TRBV19 to TRBJ1-4, with D unresolved. CDR1 LNHDA and CDR2 SQIVND come from the germline V gene (reference sequence). Deletions cut 4 bases from V and 4 bases from J, with 7 bases between. CDR3 length: 13 amino acids. CDR3 nucleotide sequence: TGTGCCAGTAGTAAACAGTATAATGAAAAACTGTTTTTT. Protein sequence: CASSKQYNEKLFF.

This chain uses TRBV25-1 with TRBJ2-3, with 8 bases matching TRBD2. The germline V gene encodes CDR1 MGHDK and CDR2 SYGVNS. This CDR3 is 14 amino acids long. The junction had 6 bases not matched to a gene; V was cut back by 4 bases and J by 6 bases. The DNA of the CDR3 is TGTGCCAGCAGTGCTAGCGGGCCCTCCGATACGCAGTATTTT. Protein: CASSASGPSDTQYF.

This clone was observed a single time. The V and J genes are TRBV5-1 and TRBJ2-7, with 7 bases that match TRBD2. J was trimmed by 0 bases and V by 2 bases; bases with no gene match: 5. CDR1 and CDR2 from the germline V gene are SGHRS and YFSETQ. The CDR3 runs to 15 residues. Here the CDR3 reads CASSFSGSSSYEQYF. CDR3 bases: TGCGCCAGCAGCTTTAGCGGGTCTAGCTCCTACGAGCAGTACTTC.

V and J are TRBV7-9 and TRBJ1-1, with D uncertain. This CDR3 comprises 11 residues. V was pared by 8 bases and J by 3 bases, with 7 bases between. In germline, CDR1 is SEHNR, CDR2 FQNEAQ (reference sequence). In nucleotides, the CDR3 is TGTGCCAGCTTACAGCACACTGAAGCTTTCTTT. It encodes CASLQHTEAFF.

The V gene is TRBV6-5, the J gene TRBJ2-7; 11 nucleotides align to TRBD2. Germline V gene sequence: CDR1 MNHEY, CDR2 SVGAGI. V trimming: 6 bases; J trimming: 2 bases; junction bases outside the gene matches: 3. CDR3 length equals 14 residues. CDR3 coding DNA: TGTGCCAGCAGAATTAGCGGGAGGGCCTACGAGCAGTACTTC. Its protein is CASRISGRAYEQYF.

This clone showed up just once. The chain is built from TRBV19 and TRBJ1-2; TRBD1 is a possible D gene (5 bases). CDR3 size: 15 residues. Germline-derived CDR1 and CDR2 are LNHDA and SQIVND (reference sequence). Trimming left V 0 bases short and J 7 bases short, with 15 bases between. The CDR3 nucleotides are TGTGCCAGTAGTATAGAGGAGGGGATATTGAGTGGCTACACCTTC. It translates to CASSIEEGILSGYTF. Looking up the rest from reference TRBV19 and TRBJ1-2 gives the full variable domain: DGGITQSPKYLFRKEGQNVTLSCEQNLNHDAMYWYRQDPGQGLRLIYYSQIVNDFQKGDIAEGYSVSREKKESFPLTVTSAQKNPTAFYLCASSIEEGILSGYTFGSGTRLTVV.